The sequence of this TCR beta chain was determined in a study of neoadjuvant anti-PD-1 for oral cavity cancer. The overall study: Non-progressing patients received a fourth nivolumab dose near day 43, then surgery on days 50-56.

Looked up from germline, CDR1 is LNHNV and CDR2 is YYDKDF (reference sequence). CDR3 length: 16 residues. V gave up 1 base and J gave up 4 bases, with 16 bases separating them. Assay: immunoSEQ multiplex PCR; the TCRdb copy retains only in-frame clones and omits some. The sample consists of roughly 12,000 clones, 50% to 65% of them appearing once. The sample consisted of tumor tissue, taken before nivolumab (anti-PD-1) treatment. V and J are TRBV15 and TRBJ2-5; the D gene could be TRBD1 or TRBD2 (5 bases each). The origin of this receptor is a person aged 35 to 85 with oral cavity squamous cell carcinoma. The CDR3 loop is CATSRVGGQGRETQYF. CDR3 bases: TGTGCCACCAGCAGAGTAGGCGGGCAGGGCCGAGAGACCCAGTACTTC.